This TCR beta chain appears in the sequencing data of a study of graft-versus-host responses after intestinal transplantation. The wider study: Transplant types were multivisceral, liver-intestinal, or isolated intestinal. Every transplant recipient was induced with anti-thymocyte globulin, then maintained on tacrolimus and steroids for about 3 years. General study results and limits: Some patients had graft-donor T cell macrochimerism. In their allografts, the ratios of graft-versus-host to host-versus-graft T cell clones were high.

Concerning this clone itself: What it recognizes is unknown.

Produced via immunoSEQ multiplex PCR; TCRdb's table is partial and in-frame only. The data contain 35,000 to 50,000 clones, roughly 93% of them singletons. Germline CDR1 SGHTA, CDR2 FQGNSA. This CDR3 spans 17 amino acids. V lost 5 bases and J lost 5; bases outside the gene matches: 14. Here the sequenced sample was unstimulated CD8+ T cells sorted from spleen or lymph node cells, taken before transplant. The V call is TRBV7-2, the J call TRBJ2-1; TRBD2 matches at 8 bases. The TCR comes from a human donor who was the organ donor for an intestinal transplant. The CDR3 here is CASSPGVIGRAHNEQFF. As DNA, the CDR3 is TGTGCCAGCAGCCCTGGAGTCATCGGGAGGGCCCACAATGAGCAGTTCTTC.